The clone carrying this T cell receptor beta chain showed up just once. Its antigen is still unknown. The data derive from a study of long-term antiretroviral therapy in people with HIV. This CDR3 has 17 residues. Germline values: CDR1 PRHDT, CDR2 FYEKMQ (reference sequence). V was cut by 7 bases and J by 12 bases, with 31 bases left in between. General study findings and limits: Increased diversity was seen after ART, yet it remained lower than in transplant donor controls.

At survey level, the immunoSEQ assay was run in its v3.0 version. Here immunoSEQ multiplex PCR was the method, and the copy in TCRdb shows in-frame clones only, minus some. The sample holds roughly 16,000 clones, roughly 73% seen once. The rearrangement uses TRBV13 and TRBJ1-5, with D perhaps matching TRBD1 (5 bases). The sequence was obtained from a man in his thirties or forties with HIV. Sequencing used unsorted PBMCs, obtained 2.1 years before starting antiretroviral therapy. CDR3 in DNA: TGTGCCAGCAAGATCCAGGAGGGGCCTAGTGGGGTTAGTGGCCAGCATTTT. It specifies CASKIQEGPSGVSGQHF.